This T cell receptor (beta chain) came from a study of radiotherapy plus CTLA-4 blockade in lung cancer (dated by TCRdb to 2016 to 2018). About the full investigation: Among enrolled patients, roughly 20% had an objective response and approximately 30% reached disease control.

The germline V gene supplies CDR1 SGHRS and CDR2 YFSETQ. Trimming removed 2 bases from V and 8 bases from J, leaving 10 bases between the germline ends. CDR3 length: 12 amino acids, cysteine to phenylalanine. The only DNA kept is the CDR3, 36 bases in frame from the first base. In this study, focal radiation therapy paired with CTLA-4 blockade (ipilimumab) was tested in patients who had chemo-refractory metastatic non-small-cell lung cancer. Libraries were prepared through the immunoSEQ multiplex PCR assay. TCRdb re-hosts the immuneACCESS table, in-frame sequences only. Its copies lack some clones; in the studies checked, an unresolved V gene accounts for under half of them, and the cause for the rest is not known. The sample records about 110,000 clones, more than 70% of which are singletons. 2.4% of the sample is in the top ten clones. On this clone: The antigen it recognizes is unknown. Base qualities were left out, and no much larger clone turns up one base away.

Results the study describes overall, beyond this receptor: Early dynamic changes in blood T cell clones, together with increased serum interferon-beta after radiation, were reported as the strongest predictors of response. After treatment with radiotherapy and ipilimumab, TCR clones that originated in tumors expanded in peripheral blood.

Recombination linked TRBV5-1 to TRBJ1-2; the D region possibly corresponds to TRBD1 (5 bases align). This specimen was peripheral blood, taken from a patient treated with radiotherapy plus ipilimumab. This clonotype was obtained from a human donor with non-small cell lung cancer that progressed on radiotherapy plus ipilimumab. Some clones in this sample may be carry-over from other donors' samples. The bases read TGCGCCAGCAGCTTCCAGGGAGAAGGCTACACCTTC. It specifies CASSFQGEGYTF.